This T cell receptor beta chain was identified in a study of blood T cell repertoires in COVID-19. In the authors' methods: Scientists estimated how many nucleated cells there were by amplifying reference gene primers. Profiling relied on immunoSEQ multiplex PCR, and the TCRdb table lists in-frame clones only, not all of them. V, J and clone size are taken as reported in that table, and D and trimming were inferred from the DNA itself. The sample includes about 280,000 clones, approximately 85% of them seen just once. The sample comprised peripheral blood. The source of this sequence is a human donor in a cohort sampled during active COVID-19.

CDR3 in DNA: TGTGCCATCAGTAAGACCGGGAGCGGCAATGAGCAGTTCTTC. As protein: CAISKTGSGNEQFF. J is TRBJ2-1 and V is TRBV10-3; D perhaps matches TRBD2 (6 bases). Germline V gene sequence: CDR1 ENHRY, CDR2 SYGVKD. Deletions cut 5 bases from V and 6 bases from J, with 14 bases between. The length of the CDR3 is 14 residues.